A selection of T cell receptor beta chains follows, all from one sample in a study of blood T cell repertoires in COVID-19. Some clones are missing from TCRdb's copy, which holds only in-frame ones; the method was immunoSEQ multiplex PCR. Altogether about 80,000 clones are present, less than 85% being singletons, with the ten largest covering more than 15%. Specimen: peripheral blood. The receptors were sampled from a man between 70 and 80 years old with active or convalescent COVID-19. CDR3s include the opening cysteine and the closing phenylalanine or tryptophan. The D gene is left open where the match is weak. Rows may omit the clone size; those that give it use once, few, many or a size class.

cdr3_aa: CASSQTRGGGYTF
cdr3_nt: TGTGCCAGTTCCCAGACGCGTGGCGGTGGCTACACCTTC
d_call: NA
v_call: TRBV28
j_call: TRBJ1-2
cdr3_length: 13
clone_size: few

cdr3_aa: CAWKGGGETQYF
cdr3_nt: TGTGCCTGGAAAGGGGGCGGAGAGACCCAGTACTTC
d_call: TRBD1
v_call: TRBV30
j_call: TRBJ2-5
cdr3_length: 12
clone_size: NA

cdr3_aa: CASSLGRLAKNIQYF
cdr3_nt: TGTGCCAGCAGTTTAGGGCGATTAGCCAAAAACATTCAGTACTTC
d_call: NA
v_call: TRBV28
j_call: TRBJ2-4
cdr3_length: 15
clone_size: NA

cdr3_aa: CASSIVGDLANYGYTF
cdr3_nt: TGTGCCAGTAGTATAGTAGGAGACCTAGCTAACTATGGCTACACCTTC
d_call: NA
v_call: TRBV19
j_call: TRBJ1-2
cdr3_length: 16
clone_size: few

cdr3_aa: CASRGLTGIDTEAFF
cdr3_nt: TGTGCCAGCAGAGGCTTGACAGGGATAGACACTGAAGCTTTCTTT
d_call: TRBD1
v_call: TRBV27
j_call: TRBJ1-1
cdr3_length: 15
clone_size: NA

cdr3_aa: CASSAFLTGELFF
cdr3_nt: TGTGCCAGCAGCGCATTTTTGACCGGGGAGCTGTTTTTT
d_call: NA
v_call: TRBV9
j_call: TRBJ2-2
cdr3_length: 13
clone_size: few

cdr3_aa: CASSYSRGESNEQFF
cdr3_nt: TGTGCCAGCAGTTACTCTCGGGGGGAAAGCAATGAGCAGTTCTTC
d_call: TRBD2
v_call: TRBV6-5
j_call: TRBJ2-1
cdr3_length: 15
clone_size: NA

cdr3_aa: CASNYDSTNEKLFF
cdr3_nt: TGTGCCTCAAACTACGATTCAACTAATGAAAAACTGTTTTTT
d_call: NA
v_call: TRBV10-3
j_call: TRBJ1-4
cdr3_length: 14
clone_size: NA

cdr3_aa: CAWSADRVAETQYF
cdr3_nt: TGTGCCTGGAGTGCGGACAGGGTTGCAGAGACCCAGTACTTC
d_call: TRBD1
v_call: TRBV30
j_call: TRBJ2-5
cdr3_length: 14
clone_size: NA

cdr3_aa: CASSEPGQGASEQYF
cdr3_nt: TGTGCCAGTAGTGAGCCGGGACAGGGGGCTTCCGAGCAGTACTTC
d_call: TRBD1
v_call: TRBV19
j_call: TRBJ2-7
cdr3_length: 15
clone_size: NA

cdr3_aa: CASGRQGRSNYGYTF
cdr3_nt: TGTGCCAGCGGGCGACAGGGACGTTCTAACTATGGCTACACCTTC
d_call: TRBD1
v_call: TRBV2
j_call: TRBJ1-2
cdr3_length: 15
clone_size: NA

cdr3_aa: CASSRGGAYNEQFF
cdr3_nt: TGTGCCAGCAGCCGCGGGGGGGCCTACAATGAGCAGTTCTTC
d_call: TRBD2
v_call: TRBV5-4
j_call: TRBJ2-1
cdr3_length: 14
clone_size: NA

cdr3_aa: CASSLGSLAGGSENIQYF
cdr3_nt: TGTGCCAGCAGCTTAGGGTCACTAGCGGGGGGCTCGGAAAACATTCAGTACTTC
d_call: TRBD2
v_call: TRBV7-9
j_call: TRBJ2-4
cdr3_length: 18
clone_size: NA

cdr3_aa: CASVYGGQLDQPQHF
cdr3_nt: TGTGCCAGCGTTTATGGCGGACAGCTGGATCAGCCCCAGCATTTT
d_call: NA
v_call: TRBV28
j_call: TRBJ1-5
cdr3_length: 15
clone_size: NA

cdr3_aa: CSASLAGGTDTQYF
cdr3_nt: TGCAGTGCTAGTTTAGCGGGGGGCACAGATACGCAGTATTTT
d_call: TRBD2
v_call: TRBV20-1
j_call: TRBJ2-3
cdr3_length: 14
clone_size: NA

cdr3_aa: CASSRGLHEQYF
cdr3_nt: TGTGCCAGCAGCCGGGGACTCCACGAGCAGTACTTC
d_call: NA
v_call: TRBV3-1/TRBV3-2
j_call: TRBJ2-7
cdr3_length: 12
clone_size: few

cdr3_aa: CAWSSGAGGPQHF
cdr3_nt: TGTGCCTGGAGTTCTGGTGCGGGGGGGCCCCAGCATTTT
d_call: NA
v_call: TRBV30
j_call: TRBJ1-5
cdr3_length: 13
clone_size: NA

cdr3_aa: CSPEEITDTQYF
cdr3_nt: TGCAGCCCAGAGGAAATAACAGATACGCAGTATTTT
d_call: NA
v_call: TRBV29-1
j_call: TRBJ2-3
cdr3_length: 12
clone_size: NA

cdr3_aa: CSVYSFNEKLFF
cdr3_nt: TGCAGCGTGTACAGCTTTAATGAAAAACTGTTTTTT
d_call: NA
v_call: TRBV29-1
j_call: TRBJ1-4
cdr3_length: 12
clone_size: NA

cdr3_aa: CASSYEGQGNQPQHF
cdr3_nt: TGTGCCAGCAGTTATGAGGGACAGGGCAATCAGCCCCAGCATTTT
d_call: TRBD1
v_call: TRBV7-9
j_call: TRBJ1-5
cdr3_length: 15
clone_size: NA

cdr3_aa: CASSEMRDTGYEQYF
cdr3_nt: TGTGCCAGCAGTGAGATGAGGGACACCGGCTACGAGCAGTACTTC
d_call: NA
v_call: TRBV6-1
j_call: TRBJ2-7
cdr3_length: 15
clone_size: many

cdr3_aa: CAISESTGSETQYF
cdr3_nt: TGTGCCATCAGTGAGTCGACTGGGTCCGAGACCCAGTACTTC
d_call: NA
v_call: TRBV10-3
j_call: TRBJ2-5
cdr3_length: 14
clone_size: NA

cdr3_aa: CASSGTGPQPQHF
cdr3_nt: TGCGCCAGCAGTGGAACGGGTCCTCAGCCCCAGCATTTT
d_call: NA
v_call: TRBV5-1
j_call: TRBJ1-5
cdr3_length: 13
clone_size: NA

cdr3_aa: CASSPENRATEAFF
cdr3_nt: TGTGCCAGCTCACCTGAAAACAGGGCCACTGAAGCTTTCTTT
d_call: NA
v_call: TRBV18
j_call: TRBJ1-1
cdr3_length: 14
clone_size: NA

cdr3_aa: CASSQTGGRNNEQFF
cdr3_nt: TGTGCTAGCAGTCAAACGGGGGGCAGGAACAATGAGCAGTTCTTC
d_call: NA
v_call: TRBV7-7
j_call: TRBJ2-1
cdr3_length: 15
clone_size: many

cdr3_aa: CASGLSTGTGGLSPLHF
cdr3_nt: TGTGCTAGTGGTTTGTCAACCGGGACAGGGGGACTTTCACCCCTCCACTTT
d_call: TRBD1
v_call: TRBV12-5
j_call: TRBJ1-6
cdr3_length: 17
clone_size: NA

cdr3_aa: CASSPGQGSHEQYF
cdr3_nt: TGTGCCAGCAGCCCCGGACAGGGTTCCCACGAGCAGTACTTC
d_call: TRBD1
v_call: TRBV7-7
j_call: TRBJ2-7
cdr3_length: 14
clone_size: NA

cdr3_aa: CASRGRQNTIYF
cdr3_nt: TGTGCCAGCAGAGGTCGACAAAACACCATATATTTT
d_call: NA
v_call: TRBV5-6
j_call: TRBJ1-3
cdr3_length: 12
clone_size: once